This is a list of T cell receptor beta chains from one sample in a study of blood T cell repertoires in COVID-19. This table comes from immunoSEQ multiplex PCR, and its TCRdb copy is limited to in-frame clones, with some not included. This sample carries about 200,000 clones, 75% to 85% of them seen once, and the ten largest clones take about an eighth. Input material: PBMCs or T cells enriched from blood (not recorded which). These receptor sequences come from a man aged 35 to 55 who had recovered from COVID-19. Each CDR3 is given with its conserved first and last residue. Fields, in order: CDR3 protein, CDR3 DNA, clone size, J gene, D gene, V gene. The D gene is left open where the match is weak. Only part of the rows carry a size: once, few, many, or a class if the clone is expanded.

CDR3 protein: CASRLLTEAGELFF; CDR3 DNA: TGTGCCAGCAGGTTACTGACGGAGGCCGGGGAGCTGTTTTTT; clone size: .; J gene: TRBJ2-2; D gene: .; V gene: TRBV5-5
CDR3 protein: CASSDPGTNHEQFF; CDR3 DNA: TGTGCCAGCAGTGACCCCGGGACTAATCATGAGCAGTTCTTC; clone size: .; J gene: TRBJ2-1; D gene: TRBD2; V gene: TRBV6-1
CDR3 protein: CASSLDSPLNTEAFF; CDR3 DNA: TGTGCCAGCAGCTTGGACAGCCCCTTGAACACTGAAGCTTTCTTT; clone size: many; J gene: TRBJ1-1; D gene: .; V gene: TRBV11-1
CDR3 protein: CASTSYNEQFF; CDR3 DNA: TGTGCCAGCACCAGCTACAATGAGCAGTTCTTC; clone size: .; J gene: TRBJ2-1; D gene: .; V gene: TRBV12-3/TRBV12-4
CDR3 protein: CASSLVQASTDTQYF; CDR3 DNA: TGTGCCAGCAGCTTGGTACAGGCTAGCACAGATACGCAGTATTTT; clone size: once; J gene: TRBJ2-3; D gene: .; V gene: TRBV5-4
CDR3 protein: CASSLGQQGNQPQHF; CDR3 DNA: TGTGCCAGCAGCCTTGGACAACAAGGTAATCAGCCCCAGCATTTT; clone size: .; J gene: TRBJ1-5; D gene: .; V gene: TRBV3-1/TRBV3-2
CDR3 protein: CASSPGTGGYQPQHF; CDR3 DNA: TGTGCCAGCAGTCCCGGGACAGGGGGCTATCAGCCCCAGCATTTT; clone size: .; J gene: TRBJ1-5; D gene: TRBD1; V gene: TRBV2
CDR3 protein: CASSYSNRLNTEAFF; CDR3 DNA: TGTGCCAGCAGTTACTCGAACAGATTGAACACTGAAGCTTTCTTT; clone size: .; J gene: TRBJ1-1; D gene: .; V gene: TRBV6-5
CDR3 protein: CASSRDRGGADTQYF; CDR3 DNA: TGTGCCAGTAGTAGGGACAGGGGGGGCGCAGATACGCAGTATTTT; clone size: few; J gene: TRBJ2-3; D gene: TRBD1; V gene: TRBV19
CDR3 protein: CASSVAPRGGGELFF; CDR3 DNA: TGTGCCAGCAGCGTAGCCCCTCGGGGGGGTGGGGAGCTGTTTTTT; clone size: once; J gene: TRBJ2-2; D gene: TRBD2; V gene: TRBV9
CDR3 protein: CASSLPLSYNEQFF; CDR3 DNA: TGTGCCAGCAGCTTACCCCTCTCCTACAATGAGCAGTTCTTC; clone size: .; J gene: TRBJ2-1; D gene: .; V gene: TRBV7-2
CDR3 protein: CASSHGAVNTGELFF; CDR3 DNA: TGTGCCAGCAGCCATGGGGCTGTGAACACCGGGGAGCTGTTTTTT; clone size: .; J gene: TRBJ2-2; D gene: .; V gene: TRBV7-2
CDR3 protein: CASSFSFRETQYF; CDR3 DNA: TGTGCCAGCAGCTTTTCGTTTCGAGAGACCCAGTACTTC; clone size: .; J gene: TRBJ2-5; D gene: .; V gene: TRBV7-2
CDR3 protein: CASSLLVRVYEQYF; CDR3 DNA: TGTGCCAGCAGCTTACTAGTCAGAGTCTACGAGCAGTACTTC; clone size: .; J gene: TRBJ2-7; D gene: .; V gene: TRBV7-8
CDR3 protein: CASSPFDTYNEQFF; CDR3 DNA: TGTGCCAGCAGCCCCTTCGACACCTACAATGAGCAGTTCTTC; clone size: .; J gene: TRBJ2-1; D gene: .; V gene: TRBV3-1/TRBV3-2
CDR3 protein: CASRFGEGSPLHF; CDR3 DNA: TGCGCCAGCAGATTTGGGGAGGGTTCACCCCTCCACTTT; clone size: .; J gene: TRBJ1-6; D gene: .; V gene: TRBV5-1
CDR3 protein: CASSSYLSGANVLTF; CDR3 DNA: TGTGCCAGCAGCTCCTACCTCTCTGGGGCCAACGTCCTGACTTTC; clone size: once; J gene: TRBJ2-6; D gene: .; V gene: TRBV5-4
CDR3 protein: CASSLGTSVAYEQYF; CDR3 DNA: TGTGCCAGCAGCTTAGGGACTAGCGTTGCCTACGAGCAGTACTTC; clone size: .; J gene: TRBJ2-7; D gene: TRBD2; V gene: TRBV7-9
CDR3 protein: CASSQDREEYSNQPQHF; CDR3 DNA: TGCGCCAGCAGCCAAGATCGGGAGGAATATAGCAATCAGCCCCAGCATTTT; clone size: few; J gene: TRBJ1-5; D gene: .; V gene: TRBV4-1
CDR3 protein: CSASQRQESNYGYTF; CDR3 DNA: TGCAGTGCTAGTCAGCGACAGGAATCTAACTATGGCTACACCTTC; clone size: .; J gene: TRBJ1-2; D gene: .; V gene: TRBV20-1
CDR3 protein: CASSPEGYTEAFF; CDR3 DNA: TGTGCCAGCAGTCCTGAGGGTTACACTGAAGCTTTCTTT; clone size: .; J gene: TRBJ1-1; D gene: .; V gene: TRBV6-1
CDR3 protein: CASSLGLYNEQFF; CDR3 DNA: TGCGCCAGCAGCTTGGGACTCTACAATGAGCAGTTCTTC; clone size: .; J gene: TRBJ2-1; D gene: .; V gene: TRBV5-1
CDR3 protein: CASSLGKAGLAKNIQYF; CDR3 DNA: TGTGCCAGCAGCTTAGGGAAAGCGGGGCTAGCCAAAAACATTCAGTACTTC; clone size: .; J gene: TRBJ2-4; D gene: TRBD2; V gene: TRBV11-2
CDR3 protein: CASSLRTAQETQYF; CDR3 DNA: TGTGCCAGCAGTCTACGGACAGCCCAAGAGACCCAGTACTTC; clone size: .; J gene: TRBJ2-5; D gene: .; V gene: TRBV27
CDR3 protein: CASSSYLGQGGRETQYF; CDR3 DNA: TGTGCCAGCAGCTCATACCTTGGTCAGGGGGGCAGAGAGACCCAGTACTTC; clone size: .; J gene: TRBJ2-5; D gene: .; V gene: TRBV7-9
CDR3 protein: CAWSAWTSGSREQFF; CDR3 DNA: TGTGCCTGGAGTGCCTGGACTAGCGGGAGCCGGGAGCAGTTCTTC; clone size: .; J gene: TRBJ2-1; D gene: TRBD2; V gene: TRBV30
CDR3 protein: CASSPHKTGTGQGSYGYTF; CDR3 DNA: TGTGCCAGTAGTCCTCATAAGACCGGGACAGGCCAGGGCTCCTATGGCTACACCTTC; clone size: .; J gene: TRBJ1-2; D gene: TRBD1; V gene: TRBV19
CDR3 protein: CASSFLTGSPNTEAFF; CDR3 DNA: TGTGCCAGCAGCTTTTTAACAGGGTCCCCTAACACTGAAGCTTTCTTT; clone size: .; J gene: TRBJ1-1; D gene: .; V gene: TRBV5-6
CDR3 protein: CASESSPGNEQFF; CDR3 DNA: TGCGCCAGCGAATCGAGTCCGGGGAATGAGCAGTTCTTC; clone size: once; J gene: TRBJ2-1; D gene: .; V gene: TRBV5-1
CDR3 protein: CASVPGRGATEAFF; CDR3 DNA: TGTGCCAGCGTCCCGGGACGGGGGGCCACTGAAGCTTTCTTT; clone size: .; J gene: TRBJ1-1; D gene: .; V gene: TRBV9
CDR3 protein: CASSVSGRGETQYF; CDR3 DNA: TGTGCCAGCAGCGTAAGCGGGAGGGGGGAGACCCAGTACTTC; clone size: few; J gene: TRBJ2-5; D gene: TRBD2; V gene: TRBV9
CDR3 protein: CASSYNDDFYGYTF; CDR3 DNA: TGTGCCAGCTCATATAACGATGACTTTTATGGCTACACCTTC; clone size: .; J gene: TRBJ1-2; D gene: .; V gene: TRBV18
CDR3 protein: CASSPGLAAHNEQFF; CDR3 DNA: TGTGCCAGCAGCCCAGGACTAGCGGCCCACAATGAGCAGTTCTTC; clone size: .; J gene: TRBJ2-1; D gene: TRBD2; V gene: TRBV9
CDR3 protein: CASSSKGGLAGFSYNEQFF; CDR3 DNA: TGTGCCAGCAGCTCAAAAGGTGGACTAGCGGGTTTCTCCTACAATGAGCAGTTCTTC; clone size: .; J gene: TRBJ2-1; D gene: .; V gene: TRBV21-1
CDR3 protein: CASSLGWGDNDGYTF; CDR3 DNA: TGTGCCAGCAGCCTAGGGTGGGGCGACAACGATGGCTACACCTTC; clone size: .; J gene: TRBJ1-2; D gene: .; V gene: TRBV13
CDR3 protein: CAHSGSTYNEQFF; CDR3 DNA: TGTGCCCATAGCGGGAGTACCTACAATGAGCAGTTCTTC; clone size: .; J gene: TRBJ2-1; D gene: TRBD2; V gene: TRBV6-5
CDR3 protein: CASSYSNRARQPQHF; CDR3 DNA: TGTGCCAGCAGTTACTCCAACAGGGCTAGGCAGCCCCAGCATTTT; clone size: once; J gene: TRBJ1-5; D gene: .; V gene: TRBV6-5
CDR3 protein: CASSVDGTGPSMAQHF; CDR3 DNA: TGTGCCAGCAGCGTAGATGGGACAGGACCTTCAATGGCCCAGCATTTT; clone size: .; J gene: TRBJ1-5; D gene: TRBD1; V gene: TRBV9
CDR3 protein: CASQLDTQYF; CDR3 DNA: TGTGCCAGCCAATTAGATACGCAGTATTTT; clone size: .; J gene: TRBJ2-3; D gene: .; V gene: TRBV2
CDR3 protein: CASSLAGTSGPPSQYF; CDR3 DNA: TGTGCCAGCAGCTTAGCAGGCACTAGCGGCCCTCCGTCCCAGTACTTC; clone size: .; J gene: TRBJ2-5; D gene: TRBD2; V gene: TRBV7-2
CDR3 protein: CASSFLAGDGGEQFF; CDR3 DNA: TGTGCCAGCAGCTTTCTAGCGGGAGATGGCGGTGAGCAGTTCTTC; clone size: few; J gene: TRBJ2-1; D gene: TRBD2; V gene: TRBV7-9
CDR3 protein: CATSDLQGASGELFF; CDR3 DNA: TGTGCCACCAGTGATTTACAGGGGGCCTCCGGGGAGCTGTTTTTT; clone size: .; J gene: TRBJ2-2; D gene: TRBD1; V gene: TRBV24-1
CDR3 protein: CASSPDSPQETQYF; CDR3 DNA: TGTGCCAGCAGCCCAGACAGCCCCCAAGAGACCCAGTACTTC; clone size: .; J gene: TRBJ2-5; D gene: .; V gene: TRBV11-2
CDR3 protein: CAWSRTSIGYEQYF; CDR3 DNA: TGTGCCTGGAGTCGGACTTCTATTGGCTACGAGCAGTACTTC; clone size: .; J gene: TRBJ2-7; D gene: .; V gene: TRBV30
CDR3 protein: CASRLSRTADSGNTIYF; CDR3 DNA: TGTGCAAGTCGCTTAAGTCGAACAGCCGACTCTGGAAACACCATATATTTT; clone size: .; J gene: TRBJ1-3; D gene: .; V gene: TRBV12-2
CDR3 protein: CASSFHRSSGANVLTF; CDR3 DNA: TGTGCCAGCAGCTTTCACAGGAGCTCTGGGGCCAACGTCCTGACTTTC; clone size: .; J gene: TRBJ2-6; D gene: .; V gene: TRBV5-4
CDR3 protein: CASSQERGYSYEQYF; CDR3 DNA: TGCGCCAGCAGCCAAGAGAGGGGGTACTCCTACGAGCAGTACTTC; clone size: .; J gene: TRBJ2-7; D gene: .; V gene: TRBV4-3
CDR3 protein: CASSQDAAGGGFF; CDR3 DNA: TGTGCCAGCAGCCAAGATGCCGCAGGGGGAGGGTTCTTC; clone size: .; J gene: TRBJ2-1; D gene: .; V gene: TRBV14
CDR3 protein: CASSLGGRGQGTIYF; CDR3 DNA: TGTGCCAGCAGCTTGGGGGGCAGGGGGCAAGGCACCATATATTTT; clone size: .; J gene: TRBJ1-3; D gene: TRBD1; V gene: TRBV5-4
CDR3 protein: CASSQDRLGGETQYF; CDR3 DNA: TGCGCCAGCAGCCAAGATCGATTAGGGGGAGAGACCCAGTACTTC; clone size: .; J gene: TRBJ2-5; D gene: .; V gene: TRBV4-1
CDR3 protein: CAISEQGSYGYTF; CDR3 DNA: TGTGCCATCAGTGAGCAGGGGAGCTATGGCTACACCTTC; clone size: .; J gene: TRBJ1-2; D gene: .; V gene: TRBV10-3
CDR3 protein: CASSSRQGGGEKLFF; CDR3 DNA: TGTGCCAGCAGCTCTCGACAGGGAGGAGGCGAAAAACTGTTTTTT; clone size: .; J gene: TRBJ1-4; D gene: TRBD1; V gene: TRBV7-2
CDR3 protein: CASSDSGAEPSSYEQYF; CDR3 DNA: TGTGCCAGCAGTGACTCGGGGGCCGAGCCTTCTTCCTACGAGCAGTACTTC; clone size: once; J gene: TRBJ2-7; D gene: .; V gene: TRBV6-4
CDR3 protein: CASSQAGLAAYNEQFF; CDR3 DNA: TGTGCCAGCAGCCAAGCGGGACTAGCGGCCTACAATGAGCAGTTCTTC; clone size: once; J gene: TRBJ2-1; D gene: TRBD2; V gene: TRBV3-1/TRBV3-2
CDR3 protein: CASSVASSGITGELFF; CDR3 DNA: TGCGCCAGCAGCGTGGCGTCTAGCGGCATCACCGGGGAGCTGTTTTTT; clone size: .; J gene: TRBJ2-2; D gene: TRBD2; V gene: TRBV5-1
CDR3 protein: CASSLGRTGNTEAFF; CDR3 DNA: TGTGCCAGCAGCTTGGGCAGGACAGGGAACACTGAAGCTTTCTTT; clone size: .; J gene: TRBJ1-1; D gene: TRBD1; V gene: TRBV7-9
CDR3 protein: CASSLGTSGSFDNEQFF; CDR3 DNA: TGTGCCAGCAGTTTAGGGACTAGCGGGAGTTTCGACAATGAGCAGTTCTTC; clone size: .; J gene: TRBJ2-1; D gene: TRBD2; V gene: TRBV28
CDR3 protein: CASSPGLGHQETQYF; CDR3 DNA: TGCGCCAGCAGCCCAGGGTTAGGCCACCAAGAGACCCAGTACTTC; clone size: .; J gene: TRBJ2-5; D gene: .; V gene: TRBV5-1
CDR3 protein: CASSPGNQPQHF; CDR3 DNA: TGTGCCAGCAGCCCCGGGAACCAGCCCCAGCATTTT; clone size: .; J gene: TRBJ1-5; D gene: .; V gene: TRBV4-2
CDR3 protein: CASTATSGVPYEQYF; CDR3 DNA: TGCGCCAGCACGGCGACTAGCGGGGTACCCTACGAGCAGTACTTC; clone size: .; J gene: TRBJ2-7; D gene: TRBD2; V gene: TRBV5-1